The T cell receptor (beta chain) under discussion was sequenced for a study of T cell repertoires in cytomegalovirus infection. As for the study in general: CMV infection plus the matching HLA type was flagged by public TCR beta signatures. Study observations and caveats: HLA-C-restricted CMV-specific TCR beta clonotypes prevailed in the ex vivo response.

TCRdb called the reads again in MiXCR, with one record for every CDR3 protein. The table has 570,000 or so distinct CDR3 sequences, 40% seen once. Points on this clonotype: Its antigen is currently unknown.

Trimming pared 9 bases from V and 7 bases from J, leaving 16 bases between. CDR3 length equals 13 residues. Sequencing was performed on cultured PBMCs, taken from culture after CMV antigen stimulation. The chain has TRBV12-3 or TRBV12-4 and TRBJ2-1; D gene unclear. This receptor was identified in a human donor in good health (CMV status not recorded). Some clones in this sample may be carry-over from other donors' samples. The CDR3 DNA reads as TGTGCCAGTACGTCTTACCTGGGTAATGAGCAGTTCTTC. Translating gives CASTSYLGNEQFF.